What follows are 26 T cell receptor beta chains derived from one specimen sequenced in a study of blood T cell repertoires in COVID-19. Clones were read by immunoSEQ multiplex PCR, and TCRdb kept only the in-frame ones, dropping some. This sample carries 100,000 to 150,000 clones, approximately 90% of them seen once, and the ten largest clones take less than 8%. Sequenced sample: peripheral blood. The receptor set was obtained from a man in his fifties with acute or convalescent COVID-19.

This chain joins TRBV2 and TRBJ2-7; TRBD2 matches 11 bases. From germline, CDR1 is SNHLY and CDR2 FYNNEI. The J segment lost 7 bases and the V segment lost 3 bases, leaving 11 bases of the junction unmatched. This CDR3 is built from 16 residues. The CDR3 spells CASSDGLSGRAKEQYF. The DNA of the CDR3 is TGTGCCAGCAGTGATGGTCTTAGCGGGAGGGCCAAGGAGCAGTACTTC. Full variable domain (missing parts from reference TRBV2 and TRBJ2-7): EPEVTQTPSHQVTQMGQEVILRCVPISNHLYFYWYRQILGQKVEFLVSFYNNEISEKSEIFDDQFSVERPDGSNFTLKIRSTKLEDSAMYFCASSDGLSGRAKEQYFGPGTRLTVT.

The chain has TRBV4-1 and TRBJ2-7, with TRBD2 as a possible D gene (7 bases). V was cut by 1 base and J by 7 bases, with 17 bases left in between. CDR3 length: 15 residues. Germline values: CDR1 MGHRA, CDR2 YSYEKL. The CDR3 sequence is CASSQAAGGGREQYF. CDR3 sequence (DNA): TGCGCCAGCAGCCAAGCAGCAGGCGGGGGCCGGGAGCAGTACTTC.

The chain has TRBV4-2 and TRBJ1-3; D is unresolved. V lost 8 bases, J lost 0 bases, and 14 bases lay in between. Germline lookup yields CDR1 LGHNA and CDR2 YNFKEQ. This CDR3 is 15 amino acids long. The CDR3 coding sequence is TGTGCCAGCGCTTCGCGGGGAGTCTCTGGAAACACCATATATTTT. Encoded protein: CASASRGVSGNTIYF.

The chain couples TRBV7-8 to TRBJ2-5; perhaps TRBD1 as D (5 bases). V dropped 5 bases and J dropped 5 bases, with 9 bases sitting between them. Germline V lookup: CDR1 SGHVS, CDR2 FQNEAQ. This CDR3 is built from 12 residues. This CDR3 reads CASSIRVETQYF. Written as DNA, the CDR3 is TGTGCCAGCAGCATCAGGGTGGAGACCCAGTACTTC.

This sequence joins TRBV21-1 and TRBJ2-7; no DNA check was done on the table's D call, TRBD1. TRBV21-1 is tagged as a pseudogene. This CDR3 comprises 16 residues. CDR3 region: CASSARTGERTYEQYF. CDR3 coding DNA: TGTGCCAGCAGCGCCAGGACAGGTGAAAGAACCTACGAGCAGTACTTC.

The chain is built from TRBV27 and TRBJ2-7; 10 bases agree with TRBD2. The CDR3 covers 19 residues. Germline CDR1 reads MNHEY; CDR2 reads SMNVEV (reference sequence). Trimming took 0 bases from V and 2 from J; bases not matched to a gene: 13. The CDR3 protein is CASSLSVDRRTSGAYEQYF. Written as DNA, the CDR3 is TGTGCCAGCAGTTTATCGGTGGACAGGAGAACTAGCGGGGCCTACGAGCAGTACTTC.

This clone was recorded only once. The chain links TRBV19 to TRBJ2-1; maybe TRBD2 (5 bases). The CDR3 contains 11 residues. V was clipped by 3 bases and J by 9 bases, with 6 bases between them. CDR1 and CDR2 from the germline V gene are LNHDA and SQIVND (reference sequence). The CDR3 here is CASSIAGEQFF. DNA of the CDR3: TGTGCCAGTAGTATTGCGGGTGAGCAGTTCTTC.

The chain recombines TRBV12-2 with TRBJ2-1; TRBD2, the table's D call, lacks a check against the DNA. TRBV12-2 is recorded as a pseudogene. The CDR3 totals 16 residues. The CDR3 coding sequence is TGTGCAAGTCGCCCTAGATGGACTAGCGACTACAATGAGCAGTTCTTC. Amino acids: CASRPRWTSDYNEQFF.

The chain employs TRBV2 and TRBJ2-7; 9 bases agree with TRBD1. The CDR3 totals 15 residues. The germline V gene encodes CDR1 SNHLY and CDR2 FYNNEI. Trimming removed 6 bases from V and 4 bases from J; junction bases left unmatched: 10. CDR3 sequence reads: CASRITGGALYEQYF. CDR3 sequence (DNA): TGTGCCAGCAGAATTACAGGGGGCGCGTTATACGAGCAGTACTTC. The full variable domain, its missing parts supplied by reference TRBV2 and TRBJ2-7, is EPEVTQTPSHQVTQMGQEVILRCVPISNHLYFYWYRQILGQKVEFLVSFYNNEISEKSEIFDDQFSVERPDGSNFTLKIRSTKLEDSAMYFCASRITGGALYEQYFGPGTRLTVT.

This chain uses TRBV7-6 with TRBJ2-7; D gene uncertain. Germline loops: CDR1 SGHVS, CDR2 FNYEAQ. Deletions cut 5 bases from V and 4 bases from J, with 9 bases between. The CDR3 is 12 amino acids. In nucleotides, the CDR3 is TGTGCCAGCAGCGTCTACAGTTACGAGCAGTACTTC. It translates to CASSVYSYEQYF.

This clone has a single count. The chain is built from TRBV3-1 (or the pseudogene TRBV3-2) and TRBJ2-7; the match to TRBD2 covers 9 bases. With 5 bases clipped from V and 2 bases from J, the junction kept 7 bases outside the gene matches. Germline lookup yields CDR1 LGHDT and CDR2 YNNKEL (reference sequence). The CDR3 is 15 residues long. The CDR3 DNA sequence: TGTGCCAGCAGCTTTTCCGGGACTAGCCCCTACGAGCAGTACTTC. The encoded protein is CASSFSGTSPYEQYF.

V gene TRBV19 combines with J gene TRBJ2-2; 9 bases align to TRBD2. Losses at the gene ends were 1 base for V and 1 base for J; bases not matched to a gene: 10. CDR1 and CDR2 from the germline V gene are LNHDA and SQIVND (reference sequence). The CDR3 length is 19 residues. The CDR3 region is CASSIGPLAGLLNTGELFF. The CDR3 region has the DNA TGTGCCAGTAGTATAGGACCACTAGCGGGCCTACTGAACACCGGGGAGCTGTTTTTT.

V usage is TRBV30 and J usage is TRBJ1-1, with 7 positions matching TRBD1. CDR3 length: 15 amino acids. V dropped 5 bases and J dropped 0; count of bases not matched to a gene: 9. Germline CDR1 is GTSNPN and CDR2 is SVGIG (reference sequence). In nucleotides, the CDR3 is TGTGCCTGGTGGTGGCCGGGACAGATGAACACTGAAGCTTTCTTT. Translating gives CAWWWPGQMNTEAFF.

This sequence joins TRBV5-4 and TRBJ1-5, with D perhaps matching TRBD1 (6 bases). Trimming removed 1 base at V and 2 bases at J, with 7 bases between. Germline CDR1 is SGHNT and CDR2 is YYREEE (reference sequence). The CDR3 length is 14 residues. The CDR3 DNA is TGTGCCAGCAGCTTGAAGGGGGGCAATCAGCCCCAGCATTTT. Translating it yields CASSLKGGNQPQHF.

The gene calls are TRBV5-1 and TRBJ2-5; TRBD1 agrees at 8 bases. V dropped 0 bases and J dropped 3; count of bases not matched to a gene: 1. Looked up from germline, CDR1 is SGHRS and CDR2 is YFSETQ. CDR3 length: 14 residues. The CDR3 protein is CASSLGTGKETQYF. CDR3 coding DNA: TGCGCCAGCAGCTTGGGGACAGGGAAAGAGACCCAGTACTTC.

The chain is built from TRBV6-2 or TRBV6-3 and TRBJ2-1; the match to TRBD2 covers 15 bases. CDR1 and CDR2 (germline): MNHEY, SVGEGT. The ends lost 5 bases at V and 10 bases at J; junction bases unmatched: 9. This CDR3 has 16 amino acids. The CDR3, as DNA: TGTGCCAGCAGTCGCTCGGGACTAGCGGGAGGAGGCGAGCAGTTCTTC. Translation gives CASSRSGLAGGGEQFF.

The V call is TRBV21-1, the J call TRBJ2-2; the table calls TRBD1, which could not be checked here. TRBV21-1 represents a pseudogene. This CDR3 contains 17 residues. CDR3 DNA sequence: TGTGCCAGCAGCACTCAACCCGGGACAGGGGGCAACGGGGAGCTGTTTTTT. This codes for CASSTQPGTGGNGELFF.

This sequence joins TRBV3-1 (or the pseudogene TRBV3-2) and TRBJ2-2; no firm D call. The CDR3 spans 12 residues. CDR1 and CDR2 from the germline V gene are LGHDT and YNNKEL (reference sequence). Trimming shortened V by 2 bases and J by 9 bases, and 7 bases separated the two germline ends. CDR3 amino acids: CASSQTTRELFF. CDR3 sequence (DNA): TGTGCCAGCAGCCAAACTACCCGGGAGCTGTTTTTT.

The chain is built from TRBV3-1 (or the pseudogene TRBV3-2) and TRBJ1-2, with 10 bases matching TRBD1. Germline loops: CDR1 LGHDT, CDR2 YNNKEL (reference sequence). The CDR3 runs 15 residues. V lost 4 bases and J lost 4; bases outside the gene matches: 6. This CDR3 reads CASSRQGALGYGYTF. CDR3 in DNA: TGTGCCAGCAGCCGACAGGGGGCGCTTGGCTATGGCTACACCTTC.

This rearrangement joins TRBV11-3 to TRBJ2-1, with 12 bases aligning to TRBD2. CDR3 size: 15 residues. The trim removed 5 bases at V and 5 bases at J, leaving 4 bases unmatched. CDR1 SGHNT and CDR2 YENEEA come from the germline V gene. The CDR3 nucleotides are TGTGCCAGCAGCGCGACTAGCGGGAGTAACAATGAGCAGTTCTTC. Residues: CASSATSGSNNEQFF.

The chain is built from TRBV6-5 and TRBJ1-2, with D maybe TRBD1 (6 bases). The length of the CDR3 is 14 residues. Trimming shortened V by 5 bases and J by 2 bases, and 12 bases separated the two germline ends. The V gene's germline CDR1 is MNHEY and CDR2 SVGAGI. CDR3 residues: CASSPHRENYGYTF. DNA for the CDR3: TGTGCCAGCAGTCCCCACAGGGAAAACTATGGCTACACCTTC.

V and J are TRBV6-2 or TRBV6-3 and TRBJ2-3; no clear D gene. The CDR3 is 11 residues long. V was cut by 6 bases and J by 9 bases, with 10 bases left in between. Germline loops: CDR1 MNHEY, CDR2 SVGEGT. The CDR3 here is CASSDTGTQYF. The DNA for the CDR3 is TGTGCCAGCAGCGATACCGGGACGCAGTATTTT.

The J gene is TRBJ2-2, the V gene TRBV27; D perhaps matches TRBD1 (5 bases). Germline CDR1 reads MNHEY; CDR2 reads SMNVEV (reference sequence). Trimming cost V 0 bases and J 4 bases, with 15 bases left between them. The CDR3 spans 17 residues. CDR3 residues: CASSLSDGHKGTGELFF. The CDR3 DNA is TGTGCCAGCAGTTTATCGGACGGACATAAGGGCACCGGGGAGCTGTTTTTT.

The chain recombines TRBV2 with TRBJ2-2; 9 bases line up with TRBD1. V lost 8 bases to trimming and J lost 5 bases; unmatched junction nucleotides: 9. The CDR3 is 15 residues long. CDR1 SNHLY and CDR2 FYNNEI come from the germline V gene. CDR3 sequence: CASGKDRGATGELFF. The DNA of the CDR3 is TGTGCCAGCGGGAAGGACAGGGGAGCAACCGGGGAGCTGTTTTTT.

J is TRBJ1-5 and V is TRBV30, with 7 bases fitting TRBD1. The CDR3 is made up of 15 amino acids. J was trimmed by 4 bases and V by 2 bases; bases with no gene match: 8. Germline lookup yields CDR1 GTSNPN and CDR2 SVGIG (reference sequence). In DNA, the CDR3 is TGTGCCTGGAGTCCTGGGACAGCTTTTAATCAGCCCCAGCATTTT. It specifies CAWSPGTAFNQPQHF.

A single count supports this clone. The J gene is TRBJ1-1, the V gene TRBV19; possibly TRBD1 for D (5 bases). V lost 3 bases and J 3 bases, leaving 23 bases between the germline ends. CDR1 and CDR2 (germline): LNHDA, SQIVND (reference sequence). The length of the CDR3 is 18 residues. CDR3 amino acids: CASSIKNLRGTGDTEAFF. In DNA, the CDR3 is TGTGCCAGTAGTATCAAAAATTTAAGGGGTACGGGCGACACTGAAGCTTTCTTT.